What follows are 16 T cell receptor beta chains derived from one specimen sequenced in a study of blood T cell repertoires in COVID-19. Sequencing used immunoSEQ multiplex PCR; TCRdb keeps in-frame clones, though not all of them. The table lists 650,000 to 800,000 clones, over 80% of them singletons. Sequenced material: peripheral blood. These receptor sequences come from a woman younger than 30 with acute or convalescent COVID-19.

Worth noting for this clone: Distinct nucleotide sequences in the sample also encode this CDR3. This chain links TRBV6-1 with TRBJ1-2; perhaps TRBD1 as D (5 bases). V was clipped by 0 bases and J by 0 bases, with 11 bases between them. Per the germline V gene, CDR1 is MNHNS and CDR2 is SASEGT. The CDR3 runs 16 residues. The CDR3 DNA reads TGTGCCAGCAGTGAAGCACGTGGGGCGGCTAACTATGGCTACACCTTC. Protein: CASSEARGAANYGYTF.

This chain uses TRBV11-3 with TRBJ1-1; possibly TRBD1 for D (5 bases). Germline V CDR1 and CDR2: SGHNT, YENEEA. This CDR3 has 15 residues. Deletions cut 0 bases from V and 1 base from J, with 9 bases between. The CDR3 region has the DNA TGTGCCAGCAGCTTAGATGGCGGGGGGAACACTGAAGCTTTCTTT. Translating it yields CASSLDGGGNTEAFF.

The chain couples TRBV4-1 to TRBJ1-4; 9 nucleotides align to TRBD1. Germline V lookup: CDR1 MGHRA, CDR2 YSYEKL. The CDR3 is 15 residues long. V lost 5 bases to trimming and J lost 8 bases; unmatched junction nucleotides: 9. CDR3 sequence: CASSMTGTGWEKLFF. The CDR3 DNA is TGCGCCAGCAGCATGACCGGGACAGGGTGGGAAAAACTGTTTTTT.

Regarding this clone: Different DNA sequences within this sample yield the same CDR3. The chain has TRBV12-3 or TRBV12-4 and TRBJ1-2; D remains ambiguous. V was clipped by 5 bases and J by 2 bases, with 6 bases between them. The CDR3 sequence is 12 residues long. This CDR3 is CASSPGNYGYTF. The CDR3 nucleotides are TGTGCCAGCAGTCCCGGGAACTATGGCTACACCTTC.

This clone was observed a few times. The gene calls are TRBV6-5 and TRBJ1-2, with 7 bases lining up with TRBD1. The CDR3 runs 14 residues. CDR1 is MNHEY, CDR2 SVGAGI, per germline. V lost 4 bases and J lost 10; bases outside the gene matches: 12. The CDR3 protein is CASSSDRIRGDYTF. The DNA for the CDR3 is TGTGCCAGCAGTTCGGACCGGATCAGGGGGGACTACACCTTC.

The gene calls are TRBV19 and TRBJ1-2, with TRBD1 matching 7 bases. CDR1 LNHDA and CDR2 SQIVND come from the germline V gene (reference sequence). This CDR3 is built from 13 residues. After removal of 6 bases from V and 12 bases from J, the junction contained 13 bases not matched to a gene. The CDR3 protein is CASSHGTVPLHTF. DNA of the CDR3: TGTGCCAGTAGCCACGGGACAGTCCCTCTCCACACCTTC.

The V gene is TRBV7-2, the J gene TRBJ1-4; no firm D call. The germline V gene has CDR1 SGHTA and CDR2 FQGNSA. Trimming stripped 3 bases from V and 0 bases from J, with 5 bases between. This CDR3 is built from 14 residues. The CDR3 DNA follows: TGTGCCAGCAGCTTGCGGCCAACTAATGAAAAACTGTTTTTT. As protein: CASSLRPTNEKLFF. Filled out from reference TRBV7-2 and TRBJ1-4, the complete variable domain reads GAGVSQSPSNKVTEKGKDVELRCDPISGHTALYWYRQSLGQGLEFLIYFQGNSAPDKSGLPSDRFSAERTGGSVSTLTIQRTQQEDSAVYLCASSLRPTNEKLFFGSGTQLSVL.

The chain uses TRBV5-1 and TRBJ1-4, with 9 positions matching TRBD1. The ends lost 2 bases at V and 5 bases at J; junction bases unmatched: 7. CDR3 length equals 16 residues. Germline V gene sequence: CDR1 SGHRS, CDR2 YFSETQ. The CDR3 nucleotides read TGCGCCAGCAGCTTATCAGGGACAGGGCTGAATGAAAAACTGTTTTTT. Residues: CASSLSGTGLNEKLFF.

The chain uses TRBV28 and TRBJ1-2; D is possibly TRBD1 (5 bases). Germline V gene sequence: CDR1 MDHEN, CDR2 SYDVKM. V was clipped by 4 bases and J by 3 bases, with 12 bases between them. The CDR3 loop spans 14 amino acids. Here the CDR3 reads CASSWVTGYYGYTF. The CDR3 region has the DNA TGTGCCAGCAGTTGGGTCACAGGATACTATGGCTACACCTTC.

The chain couples TRBV24-1 to TRBJ2-7, with TRBD2 matching over 8 bases. This CDR3 has 14 residues. V was clipped by 6 bases and J by 8 bases; unmatched bases: 11. The V gene's germline CDR1 is KGHDR and CDR2 SFDVKD. CDR3 sequence reads: CATSRAGGGTQQYF. The CDR3 DNA reads TGTGCCACCAGTCGAGCCGGCGGGGGGACTCAGCAGTACTTC.

The chain uses TRBV7-9 and TRBJ2-1, with a tentative D call TRBD2 (6 bases). The CDR3 consists of 13 residues. Germline-derived CDR1 and CDR2 are SEHNR and FQNEAQ (reference sequence). The V end was cut by 2 bases, the J end by 7 bases, with 9 bases between. Here the CDR3 DNA reads TGTGCCAGCAGCTTATCTGGGGGGAATGAGCAGTTCTTC. Its translation: CASSLSGGNEQFF.

This chain uses TRBV7-9 with TRBJ1-1; D remains ambiguous. The CDR3 loop spans 13 amino acids. CDR1 and CDR2 (germline): SEHNR, FQNEAQ (reference sequence). V lost 3 bases and J lost 4, with 9 bases in between. In DNA form, the CDR3 reads TGTGCCAGCAGCTTCGGTCTTGGCACTGAAGCTTTCTTT. This gives the protein CASSFGLGTEAFF.

This sequence joins TRBV14 and TRBJ1-6; no firm D call. Germline values: CDR1 SGHDN, CDR2 FVKESK. The CDR3 is made up of 16 amino acids. With 4 bases removed from V and 5 bases from J, the gap between germline ends came to 15 bases. The CDR3 nucleotides read TGTGCCAGCAGCCTAGTCGGGGAAGAGGATAATTCACCCCTCCACTTT. This gives the protein CASSLVGEEDNSPLHF.

The chain couples TRBV7-8 to TRBJ1-1; perhaps TRBD1 as D (6 bases). This CDR3 has 13 residues. Germline V gene sequence: CDR1 SGHVS, CDR2 FQNEAQ. The V end was cut by 1 base, the J end by 5 bases, with 8 bases between. Here the CDR3 reads CASSLVTGTEAFF. The CDR3 DNA reads TGTGCCAGCAGCTTAGTAACAGGGACTGAAGCTTTCTTT. Variable domain in full (rest from reference TRBV7-8 and TRBJ1-1): GAGVSQSPRYKVAKRGQDVALRCDPISGHVSLFWYQQALGQGPEFLTYFQNEAQLDKSGLPSDRFFAERPEGSVSTLKIQRTQQEDSAVYLCASSLVTGTEAFFGQGTRLTVV.

The chain employs TRBV14 and TRBJ2-1, with 7 bases identical to TRBD1. Germline values: CDR1 SGHDN, CDR2 FVKESK. This CDR3 region has 17 residues. With V trimmed by 0 bases and J by 9 bases, 14 bases remained unmatched. The chain's CDR3 is CASSQDFGQGVGTEQFF. CDR3 DNA: TGTGCCAGCAGCCAAGATTTTGGGCAGGGGGTAGGCACTGAGCAGTTCTTC.

The V call is TRBV20-1, the J call TRBJ1-1; a possible D gene is TRBD1 (6 bases). Germline V gene data show CDR1 as DFQATT and CDR2 as SNEGSKA (reference sequence). The CDR3 runs 12 residues. V was cut by 3 bases and J by 9 bases, with 14 bases left in between. CDR3 sequence (DNA): TGCAGTGCTAGTGAGGGACAACTAAAAGCTTTCTTT. The encoded protein is CSASEGQLKAFF.